These 28 T cell receptor beta chains share one sample of origin, sequenced in a study of CD8+CD57+ T cells in acquired aplastic anemia (dated by TCRdb to the late 2010s). Reads for this sample came from an Illumina HiSeq 2000. Genomic DNA was used as template for profiling of TCR beta VDJ combinations and CDR3 sequences. TCRdb passed the public sequencing reads through fastp at Q25 and MiXCR, retaining productive beta sequences. Rows are combined by CDR3 protein, so each entry shows the most common genes and DNA. The sample data list 150,000 to 200,000 distinct CDR3 sequences, and less than 50% of these were observed just once. Of the sample, roughly 3.5% falls within the top ten clones. Flow cytometry had shown CD8+CD57+ cell expansion in the patients selected for sequencing. The sequencing sample was made of sorted CD4+, CD8+, or CD8+CD57+ T cells (not recorded which) from PBMCs. Receptors originate from a human donor with aplastic anemia.

A few counts support this clonotype. This chain links TRBV7-6 with TRBJ1-2, with TRBD1 identical over 10 bases. V gave up 5 bases and J gave up 7 bases; unmatched junction bases: 7. This CDR3 has 14 residues. Germline V gene data show CDR1 as SGHVS and CDR2 as FNYEAQ. Written as DNA, the CDR3 is TGTGCCAGCAGCGCCGGGACAGGGGAGGCTGGCTACACCTTC. Translation: CASSAGTGEAGYTF.

The V call is TRBV4-2, the J call TRBJ2-5, with 15 bases matching TRBD2. Unmatched junction bases numbered 8, after V lost 4 bases and J lost 5 bases. This CDR3 is 17 amino acids long. Germline V gene lookup returns CDR1 LGHNA and CDR2 YNFKEQ. The CDR3 loop is CASSPGLAGGPEETQYF. CDR3 coding DNA: TGTGCCAGCAGCCCCGGACTAGCGGGAGGGCCGGAGGAGACCCAGTACTTC.

In this sample, this clonotype turned up many times. This chain joins TRBV10-3 and TRBJ1-1, with no clear D. The CDR3 contains 17 residues. The V and J ends lost 0 bases and 0 bases respectively, with 14 bases between them. Germline CDR1 and CDR2: ENHRY and SYGVKD. The CDR3, as DNA: TGTGCCATCAGTGAGTCGGGAGGGATTCCCATGAACACTGAAGCTTTCTTT. This translates into CAISESGGIPMNTEAFF.

This chain connects TRBV4-1 to TRBJ2-2; 7 bases agree with TRBD2. CDR3 length: 15 amino acids. V lost 4 bases, J lost 6 bases, and 8 bases stayed unmatched. Germline V lookup: CDR1 MGHRA, CDR2 YSYEKL. The CDR3: CASSPEAAGAGELFF. The CDR3 coding sequence is TGCGCCAGCAGCCCCGAAGCGGCGGGAGCCGGGGAGCTGTTTTTT.

As DNA, the CDR3 is TGTGCCAGTACGGTAGGGACAGGGTTTAACACTGAAGCTTTCTTT. Its protein is CASTVGTGFNTEAFF. The chain employs TRBV19 and TRBJ1-1, with 9 bases matching TRBD1. This CDR3 has 15 residues. V shed 7 bases and J 2 bases; nucleotides not matched to a gene: 8. Germline CDR1 is LNHDA and CDR2 is SQIVND (reference sequence). Supplemented by reference TRBV19 and TRBJ1-1, the full variable domain reads DGGITQSPKYLFRKEGQNVTLSCEQNLNHDAMYWYRQDPGQGLRLIYYSQIVNDFQKGDIAEGYSVSREKKESFPLTVTSAQKNPTAFYLCASTVGTGFNTEAFFGQGTRLTVV.

The chain recombines TRBV29-1 with TRBJ1-2; 11 bases match TRBD1. CDR1 and CDR2 from the germline V gene are SQVTM and ANQGSEA. This CDR3 spans 14 amino acids. With 6 bases clipped from V and 7 bases from J, the junction kept 10 bases outside the gene matches. The CDR3, as DNA: TGCAGCGTAGCTATCGGGACAGGGGGATCTGGCTACACCTTC. This encodes CSVAIGTGGSGYTF.

V and J are TRBV9 and TRBJ1-3, with 7 bases lining up with TRBD1. V dropped 7 bases and J dropped 0; count of bases not matched to a gene: 10. The CDR3 has 16 amino acids. Germline V gene lookup returns CDR1 SGDLS and CDR2 YYNGEE. CDR3 region: CASGTGTANSGNTIYF. The CDR3 DNA reads as TGTGCCAGCGGAACTGGGACAGCCAACTCTGGAAACACCATATATTTT.

This clonotype was recorded at least ten times. This rearrangement joins TRBV27 to TRBJ2-7, with D maybe TRBD2 (6 bases). CDR1 is MNHEY and CDR2 is SMNVEV in the germline V gene (reference sequence). Trimming pared 6 bases from V and 4 bases from J, leaving 16 bases between. CDR3 length equals 14 residues. CDR3 protein: CASSPKLAAYEQYF. CDR3 DNA: TGTGCCAGCAGCCCTAAACTAGCTGCATACGAGCAGTACTTC.

Of note for this clonotype: This clone may be a read error of a much larger clone one base away. V gene TRBV9 combines with J gene TRBJ2-6; D tentatively fits TRBD1 or TRBD2 (5 bases each). The CDR3 spans 17 residues. CDR1 and CDR2 from the germline V gene are SGDLS and YYNGEE. The CDR3 DNA is TGTGCCAGCAGCGAAGACCCCCAACCATTCGGGGCCAACGCCCTGACTTTC. Translated, it gives CASSEDPQPFGANALTF.

This clonotype has just a few counts. V is TRBV15 and J is TRBJ1-2; the D gene is possibly TRBD1 (6 bases). V lost 5 bases and J lost 6, with 13 bases in between. Germline CDR1 reads LNHNV; CDR2 reads YYDKDF (reference sequence). The CDR3 has 13 residues. The DNA for the CDR3 is TGTGCCACCAGCCTAACGGGGGGCGATGGCTACACCTTC. Translation gives CATSLTGGDGYTF.

The chain carries TRBV11-2 and TRBJ2-5; 14 bases are shared with TRBD2. Germline assignment: CDR1 SGHAT and CDR2 FQNNGV. V gave up 5 bases and J gave up 4 bases; unmatched junction bases: 6. The length of the CDR3 is 16 residues. CDR3 nucleotides: TGTGCCAGCAGCCACGCCGGACTAGCGGGGGGAGAGACCCAGTACTTC. As protein: CASSHAGLAGGETQYF.

The chain employs TRBV7-9 and TRBJ1-1, with D unclear. Trimming shortened V by 5 bases and J by 1 base, and 8 bases separated the two germline ends. The germline gives CDR1 SEHNR, CDR2 FQNEAQ (reference sequence). The CDR3 spans 13 residues. CDR3 DNA sequence: TGTGCCAGCAGCATAAGTGGGAACACTGAAGCTTTCTTT. As protein: CASSISGNTEAFF. Complete variable domain (other parts from reference TRBV7-9 and TRBJ1-1): DTGVSQNPRHKITKRGQNVTFRCDPISEHNRLYWYRQTLGQGPEFLTYFQNEAQLEKSRLLSDRFSAERPKGSFSTLEIQRTEQGDSAMYLCASSISGNTEAFFGQGTRLTVV.

The rearrangement links TRBV20-1 to TRBJ2-2; 11 bases agree with TRBD2. The germline gives CDR1 DFQATT, CDR2 SNEGSKA (reference sequence). V was clipped by 5 bases and J by 1 base; unmatched bases: 3. This CDR3 has 15 amino acids. The CDR3 nucleotides read TGCAGTGCTCCCGGACTAGCGGGGAACACCGGGGAGCTGTTTTTT. It encodes CSAPGLAGNTGELFF.

This clonotype was observed many times. This chain connects TRBV12-3 or TRBV12-4 to TRBJ1-1, with 7 bases that match TRBD1. This CDR3 region has 14 residues. Germline trimming cut 4 bases from V and 8 bases from J; bases unmatched to any gene: 10. The DNA for the CDR3 is TGTGCCAGCAGTTCGAGGGACAGCCAGCCCGAAGCTTTCTTT. This sequence encodes CASSSRDSQPEAFF.

This clonotype has a handful of counts. The chain recombines TRBV10-3 with TRBJ2-6; TRBD1 agrees at 7 bases. V trimming: 4 bases; J trimming: 0 bases; junction bases outside the gene matches: 6. This CDR3 comprises 17 residues. Germline V CDR1 and CDR2: ENHRY, SYGVKD. In nucleotides, the CDR3 is TGTGCCATCAGTGCTGGACAGGCCCGCTCTGGGGCCAACGTCCTGACTTTC. Translated: CAISAGQARSGANVLTF.

The sample holds many counts of this clonotype. This chain connects TRBV5-1 to TRBJ1-1; no definite D call. V lost 4 bases and J lost 1, with 11 bases in between. CDR1 SGHRS and CDR2 YFSETQ come from the germline V gene. The CDR3 is 14 residues long. The CDR3 spells CASSRQQPNTEAFF. In DNA, the CDR3 is TGCGCCAGCAGCCGACAACAACCGAACACTGAAGCTTTCTTT.

This clonotype showed up many times. V and J are TRBV5-1 and TRBJ2-3; 11 bases align to TRBD1. Losses at the gene ends were 5 bases for V and 2 bases for J; bases not matched to a gene: 10. There are 17 residues in the CDR3. Germline CDR1 SGHRS, CDR2 YFSETQ. The CDR3 DNA sequence: TGCGCCAGCAGTTTTGGGGGACAGGGGGTAATCACAGATACGCAGTATTTT. It yields the protein CASSFGGQGVITDTQYF. The variable domain in full, completed from reference TRBV5-1 and TRBJ2-3, reads KAGVTQTPRYLIKTRGQQVTLSCSPISGHRSVSWYQQTPGQGLQFLFEYFSETQRNKGNFPGRFSGRQFSNSRSEMNVSTLELGDSALYLCASSFGGQGVITDTQYFGPGTRLTVL.

This rearrangement joins TRBV20-1 to TRBJ2-1, with a tentative D call TRBD1 (5 bases). The V end lost 3 bases, the J end lost 0 bases, and 12 bases lay between the germline ends. Germline loops: CDR1 DFQATT, CDR2 SNEGSKA (reference sequence). The CDR3 runs to 15 residues. Written as DNA, the CDR3 is TGCAGTGCTAGGCCCGGAGACAGCTCCTACAATGAGCAGTTCTTC. This gives the protein CSARPGDSSYNEQFF.

This clonotype was seen ten or more times. The V gene is TRBV19, the J gene TRBJ2-7; D may be TRBD1 (6 bases). The V end lost 4 bases, the J end lost 3 bases, and 13 bases lay between the germline ends. Germline V lookup: CDR1 LNHDA, CDR2 SQIVND (reference sequence). There are 14 residues in the CDR3. The CDR3 spells CASSTLGQLYEQYF. DNA of the CDR3: TGTGCCAGTAGTACTTTAGGACAGCTCTACGAGCAGTACTTC. Variable domain in full (rest from reference TRBV19 and TRBJ2-7): DGGITQSPKYLFRKEGQNVTLSCEQNLNHDAMYWYRQDPGQGLRLIYYSQIVNDFQKGDIAEGYSVSREKKESFPLTVTSAQKNPTAFYLCASSTLGQLYEQYFGPGTRLTVT.

The V gene is TRBV18, the J gene TRBJ2-7, with D hard to call. The CDR3 consists of 16 residues. CDR1 and CDR2 from the germline V gene are KGHSH and LQKENI. V dropped 3 bases and J dropped 0 bases, with 15 bases sitting between them. The CDR3 protein is CASSPTDGRTSYEQYF. As DNA, the CDR3 is TGTGCCAGCTCACCGACCGACGGACGGACCTCCTACGAGCAGTACTTC.

In the case of this clonotype: One junction end does not reproduce the germline sequence, and a read error may be involved. The CDR3 is CAGSLGQLAGGQETQYF. For the CDR3, the DNA is TGCGCCGGCAGCTTGGGGCAACTAGCGGGGGGACAAGAGACCCAGTACTTC. J is TRBJ2-5 and V is TRBV5-1, with TRBD2 matching 12 bases. CDR1 and CDR2 (germline): SGHRS, YFSETQ. The CDR3 is 17 amino acids.

This clonotype showed up just a few times. The gene calls are TRBV5-5 and TRBJ1-1, with 8 bases aligning to TRBD1. Germline CDR1 and CDR2: SGHKS and YYEKEE (reference sequence). The CDR3 is 16 amino acids. Trimming cost V 0 bases and J 1 base; bases outside gene matches: 5. Here the CDR3 reads CASSLAGTGWNTEAFF. CDR3 coding DNA: TGTGCCAGCAGCTTGGCTGGGACAGGCTGGAACACTGAAGCTTTCTTT.

In its sample, this clonotype was seen many times. The V call is TRBV7-9, the J call TRBJ2-4; D is ambiguous. Germline CDR1 reads SEHNR; CDR2 reads FQNEAQ (reference sequence). Trimming left V 2 bases short and J 9 bases short, with 8 bases between. The CDR3 is 12 residues long. This CDR3 is CASSLPGPIQYF. The CDR3 DNA follows: TGTGCCAGCAGCTTACCCGGGCCCATTCAGTACTTC.

This chain joins TRBV19 and TRBJ1-1; perhaps TRBD1 as D (6 bases). The V end was cut by 1 base, the J end by 7 bases, with 13 bases between. This CDR3 contains 14 residues. CDR1 and CDR2 from the germline V gene are LNHDA and SQIVND (reference sequence). In DNA form, the CDR3 reads TGTGCCAGTAGTATAGGGCTACAGGGCGGTGAAGCTTTCTTT. Its translation is CASSIGLQGGEAFF.

CDR3 residues: CAISESVGEQYF. CDR3 DNA: TGTGCCATCAGTGAGTCGGTCGGCGAGCAGTACTTC. The chain couples TRBV10-3 to TRBJ2-7; D is undetermined. CDR1 is ENHRY, CDR2 SYGVKD, per germline. Trimming took off 0 bases at V and 6 bases at J, with 6 bases between the two ends. The CDR3 is 12 residues long.

There are many counts of this clonotype. The chain carries TRBV7-2 and TRBJ1-6, with no clear D. Germline V CDR1 and CDR2: SGHTA, FQGNSA. With 6 bases removed from V and 4 bases from J, the gap between germline ends came to 4 bases. The CDR3 runs 12 residues. DNA of the CDR3: TGTGCCAGCAGTCAATATAATTCACCCCTCCACTTT. Translation gives CASSQYNSPLHF.

V and J are TRBV7-2 and TRBJ2-2; D gene unclear. The CDR3 length is 12 residues. Trimming took off 9 bases at V and 7 bases at J, with 12 bases between the two ends. CDR1 and CDR2 from the germline V gene are SGHTA and FQGNSA. The CDR3 DNA reads TGTGCCAGTAGCCTAGATATCGGGGAGCTGTTTTTT. Translation: CASSLDIGELFF.

For this clonotype: A much larger clone differs by one base, so this may be a read error. In this CDR3 the conserved last residue, phenylalanine or tryptophan, is missing, so a read error is likely. V usage is TRBV7-9 and J usage is TRBJ1-6; 8 bases line up with TRBD1. CDR1 and CDR2 from the germline V gene are SEHNR and FQNEAQ (reference sequence). V shed 5 bases, J shed 8 bases, and the junction held 2 bases outside the gene matches. The CDR3 spans 13 residues. In DNA, the CDR3 is TGTGCCAGCAGCCCGACAGGGGATTCACCCCTCCACCTT. Translation: CASSPTGDSPLHL.